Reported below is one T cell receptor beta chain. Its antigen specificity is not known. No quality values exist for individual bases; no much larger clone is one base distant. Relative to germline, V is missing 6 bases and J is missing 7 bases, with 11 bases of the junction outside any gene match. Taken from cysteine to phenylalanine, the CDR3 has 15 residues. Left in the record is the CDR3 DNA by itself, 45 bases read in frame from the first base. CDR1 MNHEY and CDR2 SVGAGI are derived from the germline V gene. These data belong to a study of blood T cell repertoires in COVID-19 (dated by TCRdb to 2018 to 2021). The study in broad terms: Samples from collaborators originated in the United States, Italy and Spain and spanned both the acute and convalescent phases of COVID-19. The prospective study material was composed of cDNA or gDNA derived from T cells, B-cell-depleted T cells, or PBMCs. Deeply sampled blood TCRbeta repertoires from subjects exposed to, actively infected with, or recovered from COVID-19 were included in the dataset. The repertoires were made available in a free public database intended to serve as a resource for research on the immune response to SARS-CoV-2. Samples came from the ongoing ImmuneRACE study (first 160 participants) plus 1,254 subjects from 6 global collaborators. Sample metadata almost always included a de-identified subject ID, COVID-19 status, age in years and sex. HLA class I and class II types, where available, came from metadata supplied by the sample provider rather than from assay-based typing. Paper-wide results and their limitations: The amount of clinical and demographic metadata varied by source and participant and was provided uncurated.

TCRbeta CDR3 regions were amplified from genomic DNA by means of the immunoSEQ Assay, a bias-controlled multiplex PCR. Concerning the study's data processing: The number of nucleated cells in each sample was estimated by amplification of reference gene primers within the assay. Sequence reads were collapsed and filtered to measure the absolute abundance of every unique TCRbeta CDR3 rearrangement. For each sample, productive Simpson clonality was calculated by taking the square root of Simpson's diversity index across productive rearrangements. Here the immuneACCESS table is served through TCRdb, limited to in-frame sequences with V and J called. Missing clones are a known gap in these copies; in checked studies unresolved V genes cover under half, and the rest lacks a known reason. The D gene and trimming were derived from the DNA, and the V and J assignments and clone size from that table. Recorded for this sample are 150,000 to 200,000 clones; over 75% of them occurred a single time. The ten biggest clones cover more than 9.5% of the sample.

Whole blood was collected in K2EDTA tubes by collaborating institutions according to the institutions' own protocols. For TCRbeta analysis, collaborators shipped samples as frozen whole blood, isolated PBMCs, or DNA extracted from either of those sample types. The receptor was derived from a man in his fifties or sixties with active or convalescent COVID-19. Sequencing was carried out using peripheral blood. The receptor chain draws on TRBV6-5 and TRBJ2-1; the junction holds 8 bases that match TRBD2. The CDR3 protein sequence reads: CASRVGRGVHNEQFF. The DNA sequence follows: TGTGCCAGCAGGGTTGGGCGGGGGGTTCATAATGAGCAGTTCTTC.